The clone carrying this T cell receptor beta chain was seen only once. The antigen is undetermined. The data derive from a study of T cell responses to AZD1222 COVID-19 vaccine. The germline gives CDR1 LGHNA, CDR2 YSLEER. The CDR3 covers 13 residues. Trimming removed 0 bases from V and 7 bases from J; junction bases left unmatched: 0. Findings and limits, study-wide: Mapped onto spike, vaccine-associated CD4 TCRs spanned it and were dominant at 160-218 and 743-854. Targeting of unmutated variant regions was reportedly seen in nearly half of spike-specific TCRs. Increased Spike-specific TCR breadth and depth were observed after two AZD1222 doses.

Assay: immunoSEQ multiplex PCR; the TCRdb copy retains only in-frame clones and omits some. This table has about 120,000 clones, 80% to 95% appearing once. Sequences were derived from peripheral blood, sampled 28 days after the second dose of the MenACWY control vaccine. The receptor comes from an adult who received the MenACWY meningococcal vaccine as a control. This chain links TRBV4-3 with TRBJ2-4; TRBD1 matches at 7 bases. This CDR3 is CASSQDRGNIQYF. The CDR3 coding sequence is TGCGCCAGCAGCCAAGACAGGGGGAACATTCAGTACTTC.